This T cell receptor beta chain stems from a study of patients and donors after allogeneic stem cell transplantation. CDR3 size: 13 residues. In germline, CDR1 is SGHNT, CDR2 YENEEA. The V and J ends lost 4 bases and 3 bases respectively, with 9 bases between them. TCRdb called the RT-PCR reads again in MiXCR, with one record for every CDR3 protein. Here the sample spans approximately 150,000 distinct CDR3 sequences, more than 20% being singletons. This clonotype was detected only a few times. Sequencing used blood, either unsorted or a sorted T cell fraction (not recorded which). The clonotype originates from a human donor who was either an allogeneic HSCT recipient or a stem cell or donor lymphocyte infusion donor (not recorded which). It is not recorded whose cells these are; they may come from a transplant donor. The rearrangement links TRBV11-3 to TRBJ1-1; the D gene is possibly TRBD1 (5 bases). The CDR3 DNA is TGTGCCAGCAGCTACTTGACAGACACTGAAGCTTTCTTT. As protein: CASSYLTDTEAFF. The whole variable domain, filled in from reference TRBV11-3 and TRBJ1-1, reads EAGVVQSPRYKIIEKKQPVAFWCNPISGHNTLYWYLQNLGQGPELLIRYENEEAVDDSQLPKDRFSAERLKGVDSTLKIQPAELGDSAVYLCASSYLTDTEAFFGQGTRLTVV.